The entry below describes one T cell receptor (beta chain). Using immunoSEQ multiplex PCR, the repertoire was profiled, and TCRdb retains in-frame clones only, with some absent. This sample has under 1,100,000 clones, with 75% found just once. The data stem from a study of shared clonotypes between healthy human individuals. The V gene's germline CDR1 is MNHNS and CDR2 SASEGT. With 0 bases removed from V and 9 bases from J, the gap between germline ends came to 12 bases. The CDR3 loop spans 14 amino acids. V usage is TRBV6-1 and J usage is TRBJ2-1; D is uncertain. The receptor's source is a man aged 18 to 30 in good health. The sample consisted of memory CD4+ T cells sorted from blood. Subset defined: CD45RA-negative fraction. Written as DNA, the CDR3 is TGTGCCAGCAGTGAAGCGCGCCCCCGAGTTGAGCAGTTCTTC. It encodes CASSEARPRVEQFF.